This is a list of T cell receptor beta chains from one sample in a study of cytomegalovirus exposure and HLA in healthy donors. Profiling relied on immunoSEQ multiplex PCR, and the TCRdb table lists in-frame clones only, not all of them. The table lists about 150,000 clones, approximately 80% of them singletons. Sequenced input: PBMCs. These receptors originate from a young man in good health and CMV-seropositive. Each CDR3 is given with its conserved first and last residue. The D gene is left open where the match is weak. The size field is filled for only some rows; it gives once, few, many or a size class.

J gene: TRBJ2-1
clone size: NA
V gene: TRBV5-4
D gene: NA
CDR3 protein: CASSTDRQSEFF
CDR3 DNA: TGTGCCAGCAGCACCGACAGGCAATCGGAGTTCTTC

J gene: TRBJ1-2
clone size: few
V gene: TRBV30
D gene: NA
CDR3 protein: CAWSVRRRGGYTF
CDR3 DNA: TGTGCCTGGAGTGTAAGGCGGAGGGGTGGCTACACCTTC

J gene: TRBJ1-3
clone size: NA
V gene: TRBV19
D gene: TRBD1
CDR3 protein: CASTDRGPNTIYF
CDR3 DNA: TGTGCCAGTACGGACAGGGGTCCAAACACCATATATTTT

J gene: TRBJ2-5
clone size: NA
V gene: TRBV5-4
D gene: NA
CDR3 protein: CASSPDYLRETQYF
CDR3 DNA: TGTGCCAGCAGTCCTGACTATCTCCGAGAGACCCAGTACTTC

J gene: TRBJ2-2
clone size: NA
V gene: TRBV10-3
D gene: TRBD2
CDR3 protein: CAISLGLATDTGELFF
CDR3 DNA: TGTGCCATCAGCCTCGGACTAGCGACGGACACCGGGGAGCTGTTTTTT

J gene: TRBJ2-7
clone size: NA
V gene: TRBV28
D gene: TRBD1
CDR3 protein: CASLTGNTYEQYF
CDR3 DNA: TGTGCCAGTCTGACAGGGAACACCTACGAGCAGTACTTC

J gene: TRBJ2-7
clone size: NA
V gene: TRBV6-1
D gene: TRBD2
CDR3 protein: CASSLGTSGFYEQYF
CDR3 DNA: TGTGCCAGCAGCTTAGGGACTAGTGGCTTCTACGAGCAGTACTTC

J gene: TRBJ2-5
clone size: few
V gene: TRBV28
D gene: TRBD2
CDR3 protein: CASSSRYQRERLETQYF
CDR3 DNA: TGTGCCAGCAGTTCCAGATACCAGCGGGAACGTTTGGAGACCCAGTACTTC

J gene: TRBJ2-1
clone size: NA
V gene: TRBV19
D gene: TRBD2
CDR3 protein: CASSPLGREYDNEQFF
CDR3 DNA: TGTGCCAGTAGCCCGCTGGGGCGGGAGTACGACAATGAGCAGTTCTTC

J gene: TRBJ2-1
clone size: NA
V gene: TRBV27
D gene: TRBD2
CDR3 protein: CASSPGLAGLRPYNEQFF
CDR3 DNA: TGTGCCAGCAGTCCGGGACTAGCGGGATTACGACCCTACAATGAGCAGTTCTTC

J gene: TRBJ2-7
clone size: NA
V gene: TRBV7-2
D gene: TRBD2
CDR3 protein: CASSEGLAGGPSGEQYF
CDR3 DNA: TGTGCCAGCAGCGAGGGACTAGCGGGAGGCCCCTCTGGGGAGCAGTACTTC

J gene: TRBJ2-1
clone size: NA
V gene: TRBV7-2
D gene: NA
CDR3 protein: CASSLVGTGAYNEQFF
CDR3 DNA: TGTGCCAGCAGCTTAGTAGGGACGGGAGCATACAATGAGCAGTTCTTC

J gene: TRBJ2-1
clone size: NA
V gene: TRBV9
D gene: NA
CDR3 protein: CASSVGPSERSHTEQFF
CDR3 DNA: TGTGCCAGCAGCGTAGGGCCTAGCGAGAGGTCTCACACTGAGCAGTTCTTC

J gene: TRBJ2-6
clone size: NA
V gene: TRBV19
D gene: NA
CDR3 protein: CASHQSSGANVLTF
CDR3 DNA: TGTGCCAGTCACCAGTCCTCTGGGGCCAACGTCCTGACTTTC

J gene: TRBJ2-3
clone size: NA
V gene: TRBV5-1
D gene: TRBD2
CDR3 protein: CASSLATSGNTDTQYF
CDR3 DNA: TGCGCCAGCAGCTTGGCGACTAGCGGGAACACAGATACGCAGTATTTT

J gene: TRBJ2-5
clone size: NA
V gene: TRBV4-1
D gene: TRBD1
CDR3 protein: CASSQDGTGARMETQYF
CDR3 DNA: TGCGCCAGCAGCCAAGATGGTACAGGGGCCCGTATGGAGACCCAGTACTTC

J gene: TRBJ2-7
clone size: NA
V gene: TRBV30
D gene: NA
CDR3 protein: CAWSAPGLLYEQYF
CDR3 DNA: TGTGCCTGGAGTGCCCCGGGACTCCTCTACGAGCAGTACTTC

J gene: TRBJ2-5
clone size: NA
V gene: TRBV7-2
D gene: TRBD2
CDR3 protein: CASSLALLAGPTMAQYF
CDR3 DNA: TGTGCCAGCAGCTTAGCGCTTCTAGCGGGACCAACCATGGCCCAGTACTTC

J gene: TRBJ2-7
clone size: NA
V gene: TRBV28
D gene: NA
CDR3 protein: CASSPRGAGYEQYF
CDR3 DNA: TGTGCCAGCAGTCCCCGGGGGGCCGGCTACGAGCAGTACTTC

J gene: TRBJ2-3
clone size: NA
V gene: TRBV5-4
D gene: TRBD2
CDR3 protein: CASSLGLAGVRDTQYF
CDR3 DNA: TGTGCCAGCAGCTTGGGGCTAGCGGGAGTAAGAGATACGCAGTATTTT

J gene: TRBJ2-7
clone size: NA
V gene: TRBV11-2
D gene: NA
CDR3 protein: CASSLYYEQYF
CDR3 DNA: TGTGCCAGCAGCCTATATTACGAGCAGTACTTC

J gene: TRBJ2-5
clone size: NA
V gene: TRBV28
D gene: TRBD2
CDR3 protein: CASSLTASGDQETQYF
CDR3 DNA: TGTGCCAGCAGTTTAACGGCTAGCGGGGACCAAGAGACCCAGTACTTC

J gene: TRBJ2-2
clone size: NA
V gene: TRBV9
D gene: TRBD2
CDR3 protein: CASSPRRTSGRGGELFF
CDR3 DNA: TGTGCCAGCAGCCCCCGAAGGACTAGCGGCCGGGGAGGGGAGCTGTTTTTT

J gene: TRBJ1-1
clone size: NA
V gene: TRBV28
D gene: NA
CDR3 protein: CASSFLEGAEAFF
CDR3 DNA: TGTGCCAGCAGTTTTCTCGAAGGGGCTGAAGCTTTCTTT

J gene: TRBJ1-6
clone size: NA
V gene: TRBV6-1
D gene: NA
CDR3 protein: CASSDADSSPLHF
CDR3 DNA: TGTGCCAGCAGTGACGCAGATTCGTCACCCCTCCACTTT

J gene: TRBJ1-1
clone size: once
V gene: TRBV19
D gene: NA
CDR3 protein: CASTLGGFLRKTEAFF
CDR3 DNA: TGTGCCAGTACCCTTGGGGGCTTCCTGCGCAAGACTGAAGCTTTCTTT

J gene: TRBJ2-7
clone size: NA
V gene: TRBV9
D gene: NA
CDR3 protein: CASSVVGSSYEQYF
CDR3 DNA: TGTGCCAGCAGCGTAGTAGGGAGCTCCTACGAGCAGTACTTC

J gene: TRBJ2-1
clone size: NA
V gene: TRBV10-3
D gene: TRBD2
CDR3 protein: CAISEQLADEQFF
CDR3 DNA: TGTGCCATCAGTGAGCAACTAGCGGATGAGCAGTTCTTC

J gene: TRBJ2-7
clone size: NA
V gene: TRBV7-9
D gene: NA
CDR3 protein: CASSAPLVTHEQYF
CDR3 DNA: TGTGCCAGCAGCGCCCCCCTGGTAACCCACGAGCAGTACTTC

J gene: TRBJ1-2
clone size: NA
V gene: TRBV27
D gene: TRBD1
CDR3 protein: CASSPNRGQSYGYTF
CDR3 DNA: TGTGCCAGCAGCCCTAACAGGGGGCAGAGTTATGGCTACACCTTC

J gene: TRBJ2-7
clone size: NA
V gene: TRBV19
D gene: NA
CDR3 protein: CASSATTTYEQYF
CDR3 DNA: TGTGCCAGTAGTGCGACTACTACCTACGAGCAGTACTTC